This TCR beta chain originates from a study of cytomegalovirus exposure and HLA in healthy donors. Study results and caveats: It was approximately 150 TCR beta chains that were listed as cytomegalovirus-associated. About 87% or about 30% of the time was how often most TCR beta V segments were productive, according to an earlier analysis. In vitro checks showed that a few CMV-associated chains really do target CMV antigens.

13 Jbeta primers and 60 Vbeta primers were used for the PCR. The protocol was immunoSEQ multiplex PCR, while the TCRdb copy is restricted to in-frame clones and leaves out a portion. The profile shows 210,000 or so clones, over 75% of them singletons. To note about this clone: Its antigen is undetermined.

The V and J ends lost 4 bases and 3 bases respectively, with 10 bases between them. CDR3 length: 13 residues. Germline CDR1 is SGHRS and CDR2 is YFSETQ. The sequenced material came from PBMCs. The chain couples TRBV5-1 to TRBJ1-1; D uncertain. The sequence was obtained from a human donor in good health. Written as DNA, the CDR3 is TGCGCCAGCAGCACAGATGTATACACTGAAGCTTTCTTT. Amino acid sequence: CASSTDVYTEAFF. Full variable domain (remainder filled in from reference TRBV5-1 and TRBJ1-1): KAGVTQTPRYLIKTRGQQVTLSCSPISGHRSVSWYQQTPGQGLQFLFEYFSETQRNKGNFPGRFSGRQFSNSRSEMNVSTLELGDSALYLCASSTDVYTEAFFGQGTRLTVV.